These 14 T cell receptor beta chains were sequenced from one sample in a study of shared clonotypes between healthy human individuals. The method was immunoSEQ multiplex PCR; TCRdb's version includes in-frame clones alone and lacks a portion of them. Among 550,000 to 650,000 clones listed, 95% to 96% were seen once. Naive CD8 cells lacked CD45RO and underwent positive selection for CCR7, leaving out terminally differentiated effector memory CD45RA+ cells. Material for sequencing was naive CD8+ T cells sorted from blood. These receptors all come from a woman aged 25 to 39 in good health.

V is TRBV28 and J is TRBJ2-7; tentatively, D is TRBD2 (6 bases). Germline CDR1 MDHEN, CDR2 SYDVKM. Trimming shortened V by 3 bases and J by 4 bases, and 19 bases separated the two germline ends. CDR3 length: 16 amino acids. CDR3 sequence: CASSFSSGLREYEQYF. The CDR3 DNA reads as TGTGCCAGCAGTTTTAGTTCTGGGCTACGGGAGTACGAGCAGTACTTC.

The V and J genes are TRBV6-8 and TRBJ2-2; 7 bases match TRBD1. The CDR3 is made up of 15 amino acids. The germline gives CDR1 MNHGY, CDR2 SAAAGT. The J segment lost 7 bases and the V segment lost 6 bases, leaving 11 bases of the junction unmatched. The CDR3 coding sequence is TGTGCCAGCAGCCATTACCAGGGGGTCGGCGGGGAGCTGTTTTTT. Residues: CASSHYQGVGGELFF.

As to this clone: The junction departs from germline at one end; a sequencing error may be responsible. This chain uses TRBV11-2 with TRBJ2-7; D not certain. Looked up from germline, CDR1 is SGHAT and CDR2 is FQNNGV. The CDR3 sequence is 15 residues long. CDR3 residues: CASSLDTSTGYEQYF. CDR3 in DNA: TGTGCCAGCAGCCTAGACACCAGTACCGGCTACGAGCAGTACTTC.

The genes are TRBV11-2 and TRBJ1-1, with D possibly matching TRBD1 (6 bases). This CDR3 region has 18 residues. Per germline, CDR1 SGHAT and CDR2 FQNNGV. V dropped 1 base and J dropped 4 bases, with 22 bases sitting between them. CDR3 in DNA: TGTGCCAGCAGCTTAGGACAGGCCCACGATATAAGGGGCACTGAAGCTTTCTTT. Its translation is CASSLGQAHDIRGTEAFF.

V gene TRBV5-4 combines with J gene TRBJ2-2; D gene uncertain. Germline CDR1 and CDR2: SGHNT and YYREEE (reference sequence). The length of the CDR3 is 14 residues. Trimming stripped 2 bases from V and 4 bases from J, with 9 bases between. CDR3 amino acids: CASSLSQGTGELFF. The CDR3 DNA sequence: TGTGCCAGCAGCTTAAGCCAAGGCACCGGGGAGCTGTTTTTT.

The chain carries TRBV29-1 and TRBJ2-7, with D perhaps TRBD2 (5 bases). The CDR3 length is 12 residues. Germline V gene sequence: CDR1 SQVTM, CDR2 ANQGSEA. Trimming shortened V by 3 bases and J by 5 bases, and 11 bases separated the two germline ends. CDR3 amino acids: CSVDRGRDEQYF. As DNA, the CDR3 is TGCAGCGTTGATAGAGGGCGCGACGAGCAGTACTTC.

The rearrangement joins TRBV28 to TRBJ2-3; D unresolved. This CDR3 is built from 14 residues. Trimming removed 6 bases at V and 4 bases at J, with 14 bases between. Per germline, CDR1 MDHEN and CDR2 SYDVKM. CDR3: CASSPTWGPDTQYF. CDR3 nucleotides: TGTGCCAGCAGCCCCACCTGGGGTCCAGATACGCAGTATTTT.

The chain has TRBV28 and TRBJ1-1; D gene unclear. The length of the CDR3 is 16 residues. Trimming took off 7 bases at V and 3 bases at J, with 21 bases between the two ends. Germline lookup yields CDR1 MDHEN and CDR2 SYDVKM. This CDR3 reads CASTRPMGSLYTEAFF. Written as DNA, the CDR3 is TGTGCCAGCACACGCCCGATGGGGTCTCTGTACACTGAAGCTTTCTTT.

The V gene is TRBV9, the J gene TRBJ1-1; TRBD1 is a possible D gene (6 bases). The CDR3 consists of 15 residues. Germline V CDR1 and CDR2: SGDLS, YYNGEE. V was clipped by 3 bases and J by 10 bases, with 22 bases between them. The CDR3 sequence is CASSDGGWGTQGAFF. For the CDR3, the DNA is TGTGCCAGCAGCGACGGGGGTTGGGGGACACAGGGAGCTTTCTTT.

The V gene is TRBV7-9, the J gene TRBJ1-4; D might be TRBD1 (5 bases). Trimming took off 2 bases at V and 3 bases at J, with 16 bases between the two ends. CDR3 length equals 17 residues. Per the germline V gene, CDR1 is SEHNR and CDR2 is FQNEAQ (reference sequence). CDR3 bases: TGTGCCAGCAGCTTATCATATCGGGGCAGTGCTAATGAAAAACTGTTTTTT. It codes for CASSLSYRGSANEKLFF.

V gene TRBV6-5 combines with J gene TRBJ2-1; D gene uncertain. The CDR3 is 15 residues long. Germline V gives CDR1 MNHEY, CDR2 SVGAGI. The germline V and J ends were trimmed by 8 bases and 2 bases, with 16 bases remaining between them. The CDR3 DNA reads TGTGCCAGCCGGTTAGCCATATCGGCCTACAATGAGCAGTTCTTC. Its translation is CASRLAISAYNEQFF.

The chain combines TRBV14 with TRBJ2-3; TRBD2 matches at 11 bases. V trimming: 4 bases; J trimming: 2 bases; junction bases outside the gene matches: 5. The CDR3 has 16 residues. Per the germline V gene, CDR1 is SGHDN and CDR2 is FVKESK. This chain's CDR3 is CASSPRLAGYTDTQYF. The CDR3 nucleotides are TGTGCCAGCAGCCCCAGACTAGCGGGATACACAGATACGCAGTATTTT. Full variable domain (remainder filled in from reference TRBV14 and TRBJ2-3): EAGVTQFPSHSVIEKGQTVTLRCDPISGHDNLYWYRRVMGKEIKFLLHFVKESKQDESGMPNNRFLAERTGGTYSTLKVQPAELEDSGVYFCASSPRLAGYTDTQYFGPGTRLTVL.

The rearrangement links TRBV9 to TRBJ2-2, with D perhaps matching TRBD2 (6 bases). Germline assignment: CDR1 SGDLS and CDR2 YYNGEE. The V and J ends lost 4 bases and 6 bases respectively, with 19 bases between them. The CDR3 runs 16 residues. CDR3 in DNA: TGTGCCAGCAGCAGAGAGGGAGGACTATCCCCCGGGGAGCTGTTTTTT. Amino acid sequence: CASSREGGLSPGELFF.

The V call is TRBV2, the J call TRBJ2-7; 13 bases map to TRBD2. This CDR3 spans 17 amino acids. Losses at the gene ends were 6 bases for V and 0 bases for J; bases not matched to a gene: 8. Germline V gene lookup returns CDR1 SNHLY and CDR2 FYNNEI. This chain's CDR3 is CASSPGLAGRSSYEQYF. In DNA form, the CDR3 reads TGTGCCAGCAGCCCGGGACTAGCGGGAAGAAGCTCCTACGAGCAGTACTTC.